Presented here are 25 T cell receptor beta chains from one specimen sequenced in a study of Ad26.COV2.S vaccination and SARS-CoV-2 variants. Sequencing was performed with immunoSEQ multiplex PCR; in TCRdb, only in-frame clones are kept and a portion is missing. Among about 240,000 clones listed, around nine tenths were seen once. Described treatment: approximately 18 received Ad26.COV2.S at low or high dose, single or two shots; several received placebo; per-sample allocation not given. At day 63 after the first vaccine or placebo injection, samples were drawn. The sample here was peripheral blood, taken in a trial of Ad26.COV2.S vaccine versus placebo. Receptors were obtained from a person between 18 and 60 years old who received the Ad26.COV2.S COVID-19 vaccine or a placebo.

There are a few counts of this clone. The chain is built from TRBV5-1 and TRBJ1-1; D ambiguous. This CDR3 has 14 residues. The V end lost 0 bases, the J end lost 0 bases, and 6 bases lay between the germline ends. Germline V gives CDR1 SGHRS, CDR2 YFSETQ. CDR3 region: CASSLAAVNTEAFF. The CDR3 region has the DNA TGCGCCAGCAGCTTGGCCGCGGTGAACACTGAAGCTTTCTTT.

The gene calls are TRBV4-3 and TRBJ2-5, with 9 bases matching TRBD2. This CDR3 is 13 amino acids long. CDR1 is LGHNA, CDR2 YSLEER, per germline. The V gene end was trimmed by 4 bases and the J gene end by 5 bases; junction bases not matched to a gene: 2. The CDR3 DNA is TGCGCCAGCAGCCGCCTAGCGGGGGAGACCCAGTACTTC. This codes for CASSRLAGETQYF.

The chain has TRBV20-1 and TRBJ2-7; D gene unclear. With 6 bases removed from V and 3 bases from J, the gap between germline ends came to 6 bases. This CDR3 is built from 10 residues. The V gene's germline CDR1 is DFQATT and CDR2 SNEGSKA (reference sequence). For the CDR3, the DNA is TGCAGTGCCCAATACTACGAGCAGTACTTC. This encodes CSAQYYEQYF.

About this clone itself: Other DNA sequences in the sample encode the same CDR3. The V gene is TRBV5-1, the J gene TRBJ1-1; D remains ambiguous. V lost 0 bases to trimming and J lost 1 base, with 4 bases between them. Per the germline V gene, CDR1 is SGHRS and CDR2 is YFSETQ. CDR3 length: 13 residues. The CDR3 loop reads CASSLAGNTEAFF. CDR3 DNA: TGCGCCAGCAGCTTGGCGGGGAACACTGAAGCTTTCTTT.

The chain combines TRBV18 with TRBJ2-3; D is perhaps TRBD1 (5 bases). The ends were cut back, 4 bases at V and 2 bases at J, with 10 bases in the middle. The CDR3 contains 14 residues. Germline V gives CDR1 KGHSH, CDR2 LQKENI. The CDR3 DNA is TGTGCCAGCTCACAAGGGGTTCCCACAGATACGCAGTATTTT. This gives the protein CASSQGVPTDTQYF.

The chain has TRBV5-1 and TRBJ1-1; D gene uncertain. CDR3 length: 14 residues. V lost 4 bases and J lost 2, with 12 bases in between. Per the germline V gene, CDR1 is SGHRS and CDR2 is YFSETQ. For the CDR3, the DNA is TGCGCCAGCAGCGCGTCTACTCCTAACACTGAAGCTTTCTTT. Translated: CASSASTPNTEAFF.

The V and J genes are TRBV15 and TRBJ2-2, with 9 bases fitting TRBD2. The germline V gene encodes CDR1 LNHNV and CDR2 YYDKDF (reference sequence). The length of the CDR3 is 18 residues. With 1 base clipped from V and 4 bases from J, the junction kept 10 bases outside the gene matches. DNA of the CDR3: TGTGCCACCAGCAGAGGCGCCTTGGGACTAGCCGCCACCGGGGAGCTGTTTTTT. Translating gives CATSRGALGLAATGELFF.

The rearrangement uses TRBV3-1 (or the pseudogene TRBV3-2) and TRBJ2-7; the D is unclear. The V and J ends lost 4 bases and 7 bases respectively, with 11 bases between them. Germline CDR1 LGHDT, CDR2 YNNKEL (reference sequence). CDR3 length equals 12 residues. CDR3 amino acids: CASSPASREQYF. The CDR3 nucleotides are TGTGCCAGCAGCCCCGCCAGCCGGGAGCAGTACTTC.

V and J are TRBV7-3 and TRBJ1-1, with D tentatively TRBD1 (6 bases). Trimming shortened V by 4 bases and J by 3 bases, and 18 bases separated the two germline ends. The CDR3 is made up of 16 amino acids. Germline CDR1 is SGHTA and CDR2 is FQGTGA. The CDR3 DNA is TGTGCCAGCAGCTCTACCCCCAGGGGATTCCACACTGAAGCTTTCTTT. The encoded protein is CASSSTPRGFHTEAFF. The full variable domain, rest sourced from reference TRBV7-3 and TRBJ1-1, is GAGVSQTPSNKVTEKGKYVELRCDPISGHTALYWYRQSLGQGPEFLIYFQGTGAADDSGLPNDRFFAVRPEGSVSTLKIQRTERGDSAVYLCASSSTPRGFHTEAFFGQGTRLTVV.

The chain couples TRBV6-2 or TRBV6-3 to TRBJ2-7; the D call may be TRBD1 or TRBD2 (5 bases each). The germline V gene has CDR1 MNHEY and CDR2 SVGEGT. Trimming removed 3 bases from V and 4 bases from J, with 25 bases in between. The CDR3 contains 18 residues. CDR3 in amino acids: CASSYARGLATTLYEQYF. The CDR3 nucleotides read TGTGCCAGCAGTTATGCCCGGGGCCTGGCGACGACCCTATACGAGCAGTACTTC.

The CDR3 DNA follows: TGTGCCAGTAGTATAGATCCCGGGACAGGGTCCAATGAGCAGTTCTTC. Protein: CASSIDPGTGSNEQFF. The chain combines TRBV19 with TRBJ2-1; 9 nucleotides match TRBD1. The germline V gene encodes CDR1 LNHDA and CDR2 SQIVND (reference sequence). The CDR3 is 16 amino acids. Trimming cost V 0 bases and J 6 bases; bases outside gene matches: 6.

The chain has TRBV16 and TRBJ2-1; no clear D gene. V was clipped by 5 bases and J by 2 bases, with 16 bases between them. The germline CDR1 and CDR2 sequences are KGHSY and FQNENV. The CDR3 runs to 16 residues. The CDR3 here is CASSYPFSNPYNEQFF. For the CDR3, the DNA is TGTGCCAGCAGCTACCCGTTTAGTAACCCCTACAATGAGCAGTTCTTC. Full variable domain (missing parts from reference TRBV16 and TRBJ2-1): GEEVAQTPKHLVRGEGQKAKLYCAPIKGHSYVFWYQQVLKNEFKFLISFQNENVFDETGMPKERFSAKCLPNSPCSLEIQATKLEDSAVYFCASSYPFSNPYNEQFFGPGTRLTVL.

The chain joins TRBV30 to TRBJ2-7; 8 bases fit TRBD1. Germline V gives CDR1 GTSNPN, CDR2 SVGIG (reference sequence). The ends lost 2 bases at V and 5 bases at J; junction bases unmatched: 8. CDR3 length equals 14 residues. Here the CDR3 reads CAWSLGQGIHEQYF. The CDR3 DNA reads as TGTGCCTGGAGTTTAGGACAGGGCATCCACGAGCAGTACTTC.

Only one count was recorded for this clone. CDR3 in amino acids: CASSHRGGSNQPQHF. The DNA of the CDR3 is TGTGCCAGCAGCCACAGGGGAGGGAGCAATCAGCCCCAGCATTTT. The genes are TRBV28 and TRBJ1-5; 7 bases match TRBD1. There are 15 residues in the CDR3. V was clipped by 6 bases and J by 1 base; unmatched bases: 6. Germline assignment: CDR1 MDHEN and CDR2 SYDVKM. The whole variable domain, filled in from reference TRBV28 and TRBJ1-5, reads DVKVTQSSRYLVKRTGEKVFLECVQDMDHENMFWYRQDPGLGLRLIYFSYDVKMKEKGDIPEGYSVSREKKERFSLILESASTNQTSMYLCASSHRGGSNQPQHFGDGTRLSIL.

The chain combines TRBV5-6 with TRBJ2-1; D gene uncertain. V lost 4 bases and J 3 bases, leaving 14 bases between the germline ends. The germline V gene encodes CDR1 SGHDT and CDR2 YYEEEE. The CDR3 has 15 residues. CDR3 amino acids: CASSPDLDLYNEQFF. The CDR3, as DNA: TGTGCCAGCAGCCCCGATTTGGACCTCTACAATGAGCAGTTCTTC.

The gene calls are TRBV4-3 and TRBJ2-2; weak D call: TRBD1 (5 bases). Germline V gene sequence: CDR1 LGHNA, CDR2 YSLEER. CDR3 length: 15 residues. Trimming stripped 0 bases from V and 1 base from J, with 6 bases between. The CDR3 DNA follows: TGCGCCAGCAGCCAAGACGACAGGAACACCGGGGAGCTGTTTTTT. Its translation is CASSQDDRNTGELFF.

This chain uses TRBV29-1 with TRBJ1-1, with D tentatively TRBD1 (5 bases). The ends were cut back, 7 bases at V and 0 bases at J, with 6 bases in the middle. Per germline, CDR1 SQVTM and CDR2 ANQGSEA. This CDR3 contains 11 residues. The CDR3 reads CSGGLNTEAFF. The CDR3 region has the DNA TGCAGCGGGGGGTTGAACACTGAAGCTTTCTTT.

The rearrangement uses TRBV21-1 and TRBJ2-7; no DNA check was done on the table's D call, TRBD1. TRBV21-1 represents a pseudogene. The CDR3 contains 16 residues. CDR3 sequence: CASSDTGTGGCYEQYF. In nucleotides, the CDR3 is TGTGCCAGCAGCGACACCGGGACAGGGGGCTGCTACGAGCAGTACTTC.

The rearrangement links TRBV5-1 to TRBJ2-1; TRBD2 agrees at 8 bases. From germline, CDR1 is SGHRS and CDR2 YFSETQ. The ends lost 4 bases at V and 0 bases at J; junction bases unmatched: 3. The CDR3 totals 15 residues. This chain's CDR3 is CASSPGGASYNEQFF. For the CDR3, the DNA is TGCGCCAGCAGCCCCGGGGGGGCCTCCTACAATGAGCAGTTCTTC. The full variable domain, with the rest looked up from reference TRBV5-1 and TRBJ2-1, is KAGVTQTPRYLIKTRGQQVTLSCSPISGHRSVSWYQQTPGQGLQFLFEYFSETQRNKGNFPGRFSGRQFSNSRSEMNVSTLELGDSALYLCASSPGGASYNEQFFGPGTRLTVL.

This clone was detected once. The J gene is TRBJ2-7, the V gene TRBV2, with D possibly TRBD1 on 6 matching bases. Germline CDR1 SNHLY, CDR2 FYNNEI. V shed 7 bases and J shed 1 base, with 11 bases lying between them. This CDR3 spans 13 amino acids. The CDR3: CASINRVSYEQYF. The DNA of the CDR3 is TGTGCCAGCATCAACAGGGTATCCTACGAGCAGTACTTC.

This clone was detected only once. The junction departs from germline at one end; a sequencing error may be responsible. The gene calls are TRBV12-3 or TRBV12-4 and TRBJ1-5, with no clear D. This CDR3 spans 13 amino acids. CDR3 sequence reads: CASSLGSGQPQHF. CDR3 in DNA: TGTGCCAGCAGCTTAGGGTCTGGTCAGCCCCAGCATTTT.

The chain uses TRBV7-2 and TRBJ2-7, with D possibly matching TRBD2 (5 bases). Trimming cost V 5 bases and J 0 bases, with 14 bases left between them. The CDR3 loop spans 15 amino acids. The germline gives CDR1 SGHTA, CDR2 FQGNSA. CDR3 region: CASSKTTTSSYEQYF. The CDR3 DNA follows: TGTGCCAGCAGCAAGACTACTACGAGCTCCTACGAGCAGTACTTC.

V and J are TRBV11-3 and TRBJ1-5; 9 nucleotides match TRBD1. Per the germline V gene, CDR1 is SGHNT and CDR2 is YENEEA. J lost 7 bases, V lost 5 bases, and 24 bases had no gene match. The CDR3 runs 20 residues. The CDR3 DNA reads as TGTGCCAGCAGCGCGTCACCCGGGACAGGGAAGGTAGGGGCTCACCAGCCCCAGCATTTT. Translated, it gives CASSASPGTGKVGAHQPQHF.

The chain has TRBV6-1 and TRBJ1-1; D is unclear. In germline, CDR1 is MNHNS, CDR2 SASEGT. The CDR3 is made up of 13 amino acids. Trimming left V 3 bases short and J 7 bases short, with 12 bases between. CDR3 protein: CASSDVRAIEAFF. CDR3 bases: TGTGCCAGCAGTGATGTGAGGGCGATTGAAGCTTTCTTT.

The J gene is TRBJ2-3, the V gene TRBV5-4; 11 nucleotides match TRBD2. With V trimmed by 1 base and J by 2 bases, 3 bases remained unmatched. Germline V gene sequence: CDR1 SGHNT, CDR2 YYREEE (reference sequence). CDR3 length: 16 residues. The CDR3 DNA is TGTGCCAGCAGCTTGCCTAGCGGGGGGTCCACAGATACGCAGTATTTT. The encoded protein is CASSLPSGGSTDTQYF.